Below, 23 T cell receptor beta chains from the same sample are listed, as sequenced in a study of vaccination and CD4 T cells after COVID-19. These receptors' antigens are unknown. Cultured CD4+ T cell DNA was sequenced using the Oncomine TCR Beta short-read assay. From the PCR reads, TCRdb called clonotypes with MiXCR, one entry per CDR3 protein. The data show some 16,000 distinct CDR3 sequences, with 55% to 85% seen just once and approximately 11% held by the top ten. The treatment was: roughly nine-day PBMC culture with coronavirus spike peptide pools or control peptides (ViraFEST assay). Sequencing was carried out using CD4+ T cells from blood, cultured in vitro. The origin of the receptors is a human donor who had recovered from COVID-19.

The chain couples TRBV5-3 to TRBJ2-3, with TRBD1 matching over 11 bases. TRBV5-3 is marked as an open reading frame, function uncertain. Trimming took 0 bases from V and 4 from J; bases not matched to a gene: 7. The length of the CDR3 is 17 residues. For the CDR3, the DNA is TGTGCCAGAAGCTTGGACCCGGACAGGGGGCAGGCAGATACGCAGTATTTT. Translation gives CARSLDPDRGQADTQYF.

CDR3 region: CASTNFGLVYETQYF. CDR3 nucleotide sequence: TGTGCCAGCACCAATTTTGGACTAGTATATGAGACCCAGTACTTC. The chain links TRBV6-1 to TRBJ2-5; 7 bases line up with TRBD2. The germline V gene encodes CDR1 MNHNS and CDR2 SASEGT. The junction had 13 bases not matched to a gene; V was cut back by 7 bases and J by 5 bases. This CDR3 is 15 amino acids long.

The V and J genes are TRBV19 and TRBJ1-2; perhaps TRBD1 as D (6 bases). The CDR3 runs 15 residues. The germline V gene encodes CDR1 LNHDA and CDR2 SQIVND (reference sequence). V lost 1 base, J lost 4 bases, and 13 bases lay in between. The CDR3, as DNA: TGTGCCAGTAGTATAGGAGGGGGGACCTCCTATGGCTACACCTTC. Translating it yields CASSIGGGTSYGYTF. The whole variable domain, remainder taken from reference TRBV19 and TRBJ1-2, is DGGITQSPKYLFRKEGQNVTLSCEQNLNHDAMYWYRQDPGQGLRLIYYSQIVNDFQKGDIAEGYSVSREKKESFPLTVTSAQKNPTAFYLCASSIGGGTSYGYTFGSGTRLTVV.

This chain links TRBV20-1 with TRBJ2-6, with TRBD1 as a possible D gene (6 bases). CDR1 and CDR2 (germline): DFQATT, SNEGSKA (reference sequence). Trimming took off 6 bases at V and 2 bases at J, with 17 bases between the two ends. The CDR3 length is 16 residues. Here the CDR3 DNA reads TGCAGTGCCCCCCCCACAGGGAGTACTGGGGCCAACGTCCTGACTTTC. It yields the protein CSAPPTGSTGANVLTF.

A few counts support this clonotype. This chain joins TRBV20-1 and TRBJ1-5; weak D call: TRBD1 (5 bases). The CDR3 runs 13 residues. Between the trimmed V and J ends, which lost 3 bases and 5 bases, there was a span of 11 bases. In germline, CDR1 is DFQATT, CDR2 SNEGSKA (reference sequence). DNA for the CDR3: TGCAGTGCTAGTTTAGGGGAGTATCAGCCCCAGCATTTT. Its translation is CSASLGEYQPQHF.

This chain links TRBV7-2 with TRBJ1-5; 7 bases are shared with TRBD1. This CDR3 has 16 amino acids. After removal of 1 base from V and 0 bases from J, the junction contained 3 bases not matched to a gene. Per the germline V gene, CDR1 is SGHTA and CDR2 is FQGNSA. The CDR3 bases are TGTGCCAGCAGCTTAGTAGGGACAGCTAGCAATCAGCCCCAGCATTTT. Its protein product is CASSLVGTASNQPQHF.

V gene TRBV7-8 combines with J gene TRBJ2-5; 7 nucleotides agree with TRBD1. Trimming took 3 bases from V and 4 from J; bases not matched to a gene: 5. Germline CDR1 SGHVS, CDR2 FQNEAQ. This CDR3 contains 14 residues. In DNA, the CDR3 is TGTGCCAGCAGCTTTCGAAGGGGGCGAGAGACCCAGTACTTC. This codes for CASSFRRGRETQYF.

This clonotype was found once. This sequence joins TRBV20-1 and TRBJ1-2; 8 bases are shared with TRBD1. CDR3 length: 14 residues. After removal of 3 bases from V and 4 bases from J, the junction contained 7 bases not matched to a gene. CDR1 and CDR2 (germline): DFQATT, SNEGSKA (reference sequence). Here the CDR3 DNA reads TGCAGTGCTAGTCTCCGACAGGGGACCTATGGCTACACCTTC. It is translated as CSASLRQGTYGYTF.

The chain combines TRBV7-3 with TRBJ2-1, with D possibly TRBD2 on 5 matching bases. CDR3 length equals 14 residues. Trimming took off 0 bases at V and 9 bases at J, with 12 bases between the two ends. In germline, CDR1 is SGHTA, CDR2 FQGTGA. The CDR3 DNA reads TGTGCCAGCAGCTTAACGAAGGGAGTCGGTGAGCAGTTCTTC. Encoded protein: CASSLTKGVGEQFF.

This rearrangement joins TRBV7-8 to TRBJ1-1; TRBD1 matches at 11 bases. Germline V lookup: CDR1 SGHVS, CDR2 FQNEAQ. J was trimmed by 11 bases and V by 5 bases; bases with no gene match: 10. The CDR3 runs to 14 residues. The CDR3 nucleotides read TGTGCCAGCAGCCCTTTTGGGGACAGGGGGTCGGCTTTCTTT. As protein: CASSPFGDRGSAFF.

This clonotype was detected once. V usage is TRBV20-1 and J usage is TRBJ1-2, with 7 bases that match TRBD1. The CDR3 runs 12 residues. Germline-derived CDR1 and CDR2 are DFQATT and SNEGSKA (reference sequence). V lost 6 bases to trimming and J lost 6 bases; unmatched junction nucleotides: 7. The CDR3: CSASAGGNGYTF. The CDR3 region has the DNA TGCAGTGCCTCGGCAGGGGGGAATGGCTACACCTTC.

CDR3 DNA sequence: TGTGCCAGCAGCCGAACCCACAGGGACACTGAAGCTTTCTTT. Protein product: CASSRTHRDTEAFF. V usage is TRBV7-2 and J usage is TRBJ1-1; tentative D call: TRBD1 (6 bases). The CDR3 runs to 14 residues. V dropped 5 bases and J dropped 3 bases, with 13 bases sitting between them. The germline V gene encodes CDR1 SGHTA and CDR2 FQGNSA. The full variable domain, with the rest looked up from reference TRBV7-2 and TRBJ1-1, is GAGVSQSPSNKVTEKGKDVELRCDPISGHTALYWYRQSLGQGLEFLIYFQGNSAPDKSGLPSDRFSAERTGGSVSTLTIQRTQQEDSAVYLCASSRTHRDTEAFFGQGTRLTVV.

Within the sample, this clonotype is medium-sized. The V call is TRBV7-2, the J call TRBJ2-7; possible D gene TRBD2, 5 bases. V dropped 3 bases and J dropped 3 bases, with 21 bases sitting between them. This CDR3 is built from 17 residues. Germline assignment: CDR1 SGHTA and CDR2 FQGNSA. CDR3 protein: CASSLLGGPSINYEQYF. The CDR3 coding sequence is TGTGCCAGCAGCTTGCTAGGAGGCCCCTCCATAAACTACGAGCAGTACTTC.

This clonotype is large by share. V gene TRBV10-3 combines with J gene TRBJ2-3, with D possibly TRBD1 on 6 matching bases. Germline CDR1 is ENHRY and CDR2 is SYGVKD. Trimming pared 5 bases from V and 6 bases from J, leaving 15 bases between. CDR3 length: 14 amino acids. The DNA of the CDR3 is TGTGCCATCAGTAAACAGGGCCCTGGGGATACGCAGTATTTT. It specifies CAISKQGPGDTQYF.

The chain carries TRBV20-1 and TRBJ1-6; TRBD1 matches 9 bases. The CDR3 is made up of 14 amino acids. V shed 5 bases and J 7 bases; nucleotides not matched to a gene: 6. The germline gives CDR1 DFQATT, CDR2 SNEGSKA (reference sequence). The CDR3 reads CSAPGTGRNSPLHF. CDR3 bases: TGCAGTGCTCCCGGGACAGGGCGGAATTCACCCCTCCACTTT.

The chain is built from TRBV29-1 and TRBJ2-2; 7 bases map to TRBD2. After removal of 5 bases from V and 2 bases from J, the junction contained 14 bases not matched to a gene. From germline, CDR1 is SQVTM and CDR2 ANQGSEA. The CDR3 covers 17 residues. The CDR3, as DNA: TGCAGCGTTATCCATGTTGGGGGGGGTCATAACACCGGGGAGCTGTTTTTT. Its protein is CSVIHVGGGHNTGELFF.

The V call is TRBV7-2, the J call TRBJ2-1; 9 bases are shared with TRBD1. The junction had 10 bases not matched to a gene; V was cut back by 4 bases and J by 9 bases. This CDR3 spans 15 amino acids. The V gene's germline CDR1 is SGHTA and CDR2 FQGNSA. CDR3 amino acids: CASSSGQGGRGEQFF. In nucleotides, the CDR3 is TGTGCCAGCAGCTCGGGACAGGGTGGCCGCGGTGAGCAGTTCTTC. The whole variable domain, filled in from reference TRBV7-2 and TRBJ2-1, reads GAGVSQSPSNKVTEKGKDVELRCDPISGHTALYWYRQSLGQGLEFLIYFQGNSAPDKSGLPSDRFSAERTGGSVSTLTIQRTQQEDSAVYLCASSSGQGGRGEQFFGPGTRLTVL.

V and J are TRBV5-4 and TRBJ2-7; TRBD2 aligns across 9 bases. Per germline, CDR1 SGHNT and CDR2 YYREEE (reference sequence). V was pared by 5 bases and J by 6 bases, with 9 bases of the junction left unmatched. The CDR3 has 14 residues. DNA for the CDR3: TGTGCCAGCAGTAATAGCGGGAGAACGGTCGAGCAGTACTTC. It yields the protein CASSNSGRTVEQYF.

This clonotype was seen just once. The V call is TRBV28, the J call TRBJ1-1; D not certain. V dropped 0 bases and J dropped 1 base, with 6 bases sitting between them. CDR3 length: 14 residues. Germline CDR1 reads MDHEN; CDR2 reads SYDVKM. The CDR3 loop is CASSLWAGNTEAFF. Written as DNA, the CDR3 is TGTGCCAGCAGTTTATGGGCGGGGAACACTGAAGCTTTCTTT.

The chain links TRBV28 to TRBJ1-1; D is perhaps TRBD1 (5 bases). This CDR3 is 16 amino acids long. Germline CDR1 MDHEN, CDR2 SYDVKM. V was shortened by 4 bases and J by 6 bases, with 21 bases between the two germline ends. The CDR3 region is CASSSTPRQGRPEAFF. The CDR3 DNA follows: TGTGCCAGCAGTTCCACCCCCAGGCAGGGAAGGCCTGAAGCTTTCTTT.

In its sample, this clonotype was seen a few times. The CDR3 nucleotides read TGTGCCACCAGTGATAGTCAGGGGGGAAGCAATCAGCCCCAGCATTTT. Its protein product is CATSDSQGGSNQPQHF. The rearrangement joins TRBV24-1 to TRBJ1-5; TRBD1 matches at 7 bases. The CDR3 has 16 amino acids. The V and J ends lost 3 bases and 1 base, in that order; junction bases with no gene match: 5. CDR1 and CDR2 (germline): KGHDR, SFDVKD.

This clonotype was detected a few times. V usage is TRBV6-1 and J usage is TRBJ1-1; 9 bases are shared with TRBD1. Germline trimming cut 5 bases from V and 13 bases from J; bases unmatched to any gene: 8. The CDR3 runs 12 residues. Germline V gives CDR1 MNHNS, CDR2 SASEGT. CDR3 bases: TGTGCCAGCAGTCCTTGGACAGGGGTCGGTTTCTTT. It encodes CASSPWTGVGFF.

The genes are TRBV11-2 and TRBJ1-2; D is ambiguous. The ends were cut back, 5 bases at V and 1 base at J, with 5 bases in the middle. CDR1 SGHAT and CDR2 FQNNGV come from the germline V gene. The CDR3 is 12 residues long. The CDR3 here is CASSLSNYGYTF. The CDR3 DNA follows: TGTGCCAGCAGCCTAAGTAACTATGGCTACACCTTC.